The 7 T cell receptor beta chains below were found in one sample sequenced in a study of cytomegalovirus exposure and HLA in healthy donors. The PCR employed 60 Vbeta primers together with 13 Jbeta primers. Clones were read by immunoSEQ multiplex PCR, and TCRdb kept only the in-frame ones, dropping some. There are 150,000 to 200,000 clones in the sample; around 84% occur only once, and more than 1.5% lies in the top ten. Sequencing used PBMCs. The receptor source for this set is a man aged 18 to 30 in good health and CMV-seronegative.

The chain has TRBV27 and TRBJ2-7; 10 nucleotides align to TRBD2. V shed 6 bases, J shed 5 bases, and the junction held 7 bases outside the gene matches. Germline lookup yields CDR1 MNHEY and CDR2 SMNVEV (reference sequence). The CDR3 is made up of 14 amino acids. As DNA, the CDR3 is TGTGCCAGCAGGTCTCTAGCGGGAGAGAACGAGCAGTACTTC. Translation: CASRSLAGENEQYF.

The V and J genes are TRBV6-6 and TRBJ2-3; 7 positions match TRBD2. V was pared by 7 bases and J by 4 bases, with 14 bases of the junction left unmatched. The CDR3 totals 16 residues. In germline, CDR1 is MNHNY, CDR2 SVGAGI (reference sequence). The CDR3, as DNA: TGTGCCAGCACCCCGCCCGGGGCGGGGAGGGCAGATACGCAGTATTTT. It codes for CASTPPGAGRADTQYF.

The chain joins TRBV19 to TRBJ2-7; perhaps TRBD2 as D (5 bases). Germline-derived CDR1 and CDR2 are LNHDA and SQIVND (reference sequence). V was trimmed by 5 bases and J by 7 bases, leaving 18 bases between them. The CDR3 is 14 residues long. The CDR3 sequence: CASSPTAGRLEQYF. In DNA form, the CDR3 reads TGTGCCAGTAGTCCCACCGCGGGCCGCCTTGAGCAGTACTTC.

The rearrangement joins TRBV5-4 to TRBJ1-1, with D tentatively TRBD1 (5 bases). CDR1 SGHNT and CDR2 YYREEE come from the germline V gene (reference sequence). The CDR3 spans 15 residues. V was pared by 2 bases and J by 0 bases, with 11 bases between. This CDR3 is CASSLLGLLNTEAFF. In DNA form, the CDR3 reads TGTGCCAGCAGCTTACTGGGGCTCTTGAACACTGAAGCTTTCTTT.

V usage is TRBV3-2 and J usage is TRBJ2-7; TRBD2 is the table's D call, not checked against the DNA. TRBV3-2 is annotated as a pseudogene. The CDR3 extends over 9 amino acids. CDR3 protein: CASIDEQYF. In nucleotides, the CDR3 is TGTGCCAGCATCGACGAGCAGTACTTC.

V usage is TRBV2 and J usage is TRBJ2-7; no firm D call. In germline, CDR1 is SNHLY, CDR2 FYNNEI. The CDR3 has 16 amino acids. V was clipped by 1 base and J by 0 bases, with 13 bases between them. The CDR3 protein is CASSEGSQVLSYEQYF. For the CDR3, the DNA is TGTGCCAGCAGTGAAGGGTCGCAGGTCCTCTCCTACGAGCAGTACTTC.

This clone was found once. The V and J genes are TRBV11-2 and TRBJ2-3, with D possibly TRBD2 on 5 matching bases. V was shortened by 1 base and J by 8 bases, with 16 bases between the two germline ends. The germline V gene has CDR1 SGHAT and CDR2 FQNNGV. The CDR3 contains 15 residues. The CDR3 sequence is CASSLGGSTITTQYF. The CDR3 coding sequence is TGTGCCAGCAGCTTAGGGGGATCGACTATTACTACGCAGTATTTT.